This T cell receptor (beta chain) was identified during a study of blood T cell repertoires in COVID-19 (TCRdb year 2020). For the wider study: The collaborator samples originated in the United States, Italy and Spain and spanned the acute and convalescent phases of COVID-19. The material from the prospective study consisted of cDNA or gDNA derived from T cells, B-cell-depleted T cells, or PBMCs. Deeply sampled blood TCRbeta repertoires from subjects exposed to, actively infected with, or recovered from COVID-19 were included in the dataset. The repertoires were released in a freely available public database intended as a resource for research on the immune response to SARS-CoV-2. Samples came from the ongoing ImmuneRACE study (first 160 participants) plus 1,254 subjects from 6 global collaborators. A de-identified subject ID, COVID-19 status, age in years and sex were almost always included in the sample metadata. Where HLA class I and class II types were available, the types were taken from metadata supplied by the sample provider, not from assay-based typing. Overall results and qualifications from the work: The amount of clinical and demographic metadata varied by source and participant and was provided uncurated.

Trimming costs V 3 bases and J 4 bases, and their ends lie 8 bases apart. The CDR3, from cysteine to phenylalanine, totals 13 residues. Here the CDR3 DNA is all that survives: 39 bases in frame from base 1. Based on the germline V gene, the CDR1 and CDR2 sequences are SGDLS and YYNGEE. TCRbeta CDR3 regions were amplified from genomic DNA by means of the immunoSEQ Assay, a bias-controlled multiplex PCR. The authors' pipeline ran thus. Nucleated cell counts per sample were estimated from amplification of reference gene primers within the assay. To quantify the absolute abundance of each unique TCRbeta CDR3 rearrangement, sequence reads were collapsed and filtered. Productive Simpson clonality was computed per sample as the square root of Simpson's diversity index over productive rearrangements. The immuneACCESS repertoire file appears here via TCRdb, limited to in-frame rearrangements. These files lack a portion of the clones; in checked studies, under half of the deficit traces to unresolved V genes, and the cause of the others is not known. The V and J calls and clone size are taken from that table; D and trimming were inferred from the DNA. In all, the sample holds roughly 200,000 clones, and 80% to 90% of those were seen once. In total, the top ten clones hold over 2.5% of the sample.

Comments on this clone: Its recognized antigen is unknown. No base-level quality is on record; no much larger clone is a single base apart.

Collaborating institutions collected whole blood in K2EDTA tubes following their own protocols. For TCRbeta analysis, collaborator samples were shipped as frozen whole blood, as isolated PBMCs, or as DNA extracted from either sample type. The chain was built from TRBV9 and TRBJ1-5, with the D gene uncertain. Sequencing was carried out using peripheral blood. This sequence originates from a man between 60 and 75 years old with acute or convalescent COVID-19. The DNA sequence reads TGTGCCAGCAGCGCGGGGTGGAATCAGCCCCAGCATTTT. It is translated as CASSAGWNQPQHF.